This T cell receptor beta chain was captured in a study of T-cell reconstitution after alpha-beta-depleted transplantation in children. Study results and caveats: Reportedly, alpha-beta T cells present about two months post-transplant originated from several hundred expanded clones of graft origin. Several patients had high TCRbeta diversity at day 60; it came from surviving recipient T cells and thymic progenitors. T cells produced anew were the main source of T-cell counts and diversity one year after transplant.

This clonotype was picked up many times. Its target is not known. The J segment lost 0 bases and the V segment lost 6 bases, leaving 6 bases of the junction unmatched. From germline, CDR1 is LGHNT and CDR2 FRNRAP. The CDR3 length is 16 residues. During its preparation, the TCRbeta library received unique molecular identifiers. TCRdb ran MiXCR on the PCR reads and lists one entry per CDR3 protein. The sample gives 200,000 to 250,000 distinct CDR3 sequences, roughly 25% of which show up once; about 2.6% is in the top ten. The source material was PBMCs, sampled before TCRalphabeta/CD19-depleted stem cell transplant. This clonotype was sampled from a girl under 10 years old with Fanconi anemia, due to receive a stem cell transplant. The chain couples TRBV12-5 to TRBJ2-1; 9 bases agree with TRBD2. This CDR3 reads CASGRSGRSSYNEQFF. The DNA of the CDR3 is TGTGCTAGTGGCCGTAGCGGGAGAAGCTCCTACAATGAGCAGTTCTTC.